Reported below is one T cell receptor beta chain. After removal of 6 bases from V and 1 base from J, the junction contained 10 bases not matched to a gene. The CDR3 spans 16 residues. One entry per CDR3 protein results from TCRdb running MiXCR on the RT-PCR reads. Here the sample spans about a million distinct CDR3 sequences, roughly 17% being singletons. The data are from a study of patients and donors after allogeneic stem cell transplantation. The genes are TRBV12-3 or TRBV12-4 and TRBJ2-3, with 7 bases aligning to TRBD1. Sequences were obtained from blood, either unsorted or a sorted T cell fraction (not recorded which). The TCR was taken from a human donor who was either an allogeneic HSCT recipient or a stem cell or donor lymphocyte infusion donor (not recorded which). It is not recorded whose cells these are; they may come from a transplant donor. As DNA, the CDR3 is TGTGCCAGCAGCAGGGGACAGACCTTGGGCACAGATACGCAGTATTTT. This translates into CASSRGQTLGTDTQYF.